This record looks at one T cell receptor (beta chain) sequence and its context. This clone has a single count. Its specific antigen is unknown. The sample holds no much larger clone one base away, and base qualities are not on file. The collaborating institutions used their own protocols to collect whole blood in K2EDTA tubes. For TCRbeta analysis, collaborators shipped samples in one of three forms: frozen whole blood, isolated PBMCs, or DNA extracted from either of those sample types. The entry originates in a study of blood T cell repertoires in COVID-19 (dated by TCRdb to the early 2020s). Looking at the study overall: Samples from collaborators originated in the United States, Italy and Spain and spanned both the acute and convalescent phases of COVID-19. The material from the prospective study consisted of cDNA or gDNA derived from T cells, B-cell-depleted T cells, or PBMCs. The dataset comprised deeply sampled blood TCRbeta repertoires from subjects exposed to, actively infected with, or recovered from COVID-19. The repertoires were released in a freely available public database intended as a resource for research on the immune response to SARS-CoV-2. Samples were obtained from the ongoing ImmuneRACE study (first 160 participants) and from about 1,300 subjects provided by 6 global collaborators. A de-identified subject ID, COVID-19 status, age in years and sex were almost always included in the sample metadata. Where available, HLA class I and class II types were taken from metadata supplied by the sample provider and were not determined by assay-based typing. Beyond this particular receptor, the publication reports: The amount of clinical and demographic metadata varied by source and participant and was provided uncurated.

TCRbeta CDR3 regions were amplified from genomic DNA using the immunoSEQ Assay, a bias-controlled multiplex PCR. The published analysis was carried out like this. Nucleated cell counts per sample were estimated from amplification of reference gene primers within the assay. Sequence reads were collapsed and filtered to measure the absolute abundance of every unique TCRbeta CDR3 rearrangement. For each sample, productive Simpson clonality was calculated as the square root of Simpson's diversity index across productive rearrangements. In its TCRdb copy, this immuneACCESS table keeps in-frame sequences only and misses some clones. Where compared with another copy, unresolved V genes explain less than half of these, and the others have no known cause. That table gives V, J and clone size, and the DNA gave D and trimming. A total of 180,000 or so clones appear in this sample, approximately 85% of them only once. The ten largest clonotypes hold 3% to 3.5% of the sample.

V and J are trimmed by 6 bases and 2 bases, and the gene matches miss 5 bases of the junction. Taken from cysteine to phenylalanine, the CDR3 has 15 residues. Of all the DNA, just the CDR3 is kept, 45 bases in frame from base 1. The germline V gene sets CDR1 to SGHTA and CDR2 to FQGNSA. The chain couples TRBV7-2 to TRBJ2-2, with TRBD2 identical over 8 junction bases. The specimen was peripheral blood. This sequence was found in a man aged 60 to 75 with acute or convalescent COVID-19. The CDR3 corresponds to CASRYSGTNTGELFF. The DNA is TGTGCCAGCAGATATAGCGGGACCAACACCGGGGAGCTGTTTTTT.